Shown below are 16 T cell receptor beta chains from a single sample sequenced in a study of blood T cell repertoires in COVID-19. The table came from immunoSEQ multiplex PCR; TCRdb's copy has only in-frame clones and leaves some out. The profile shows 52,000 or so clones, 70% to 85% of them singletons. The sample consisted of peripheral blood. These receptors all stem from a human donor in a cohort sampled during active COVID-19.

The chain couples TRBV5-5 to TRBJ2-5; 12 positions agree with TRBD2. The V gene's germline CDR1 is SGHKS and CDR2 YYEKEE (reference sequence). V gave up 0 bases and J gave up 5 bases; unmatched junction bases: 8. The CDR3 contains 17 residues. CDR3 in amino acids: CASSLEASGGARETQYF. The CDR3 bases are TGTGCCAGCAGCTTGGAGGCTAGCGGGGGGGCTCGGGAGACCCAGTACTTC.

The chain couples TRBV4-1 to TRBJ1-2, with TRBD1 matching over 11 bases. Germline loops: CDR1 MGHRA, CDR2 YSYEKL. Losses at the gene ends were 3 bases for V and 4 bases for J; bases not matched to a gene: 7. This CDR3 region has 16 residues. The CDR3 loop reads CASSQDRGRLPYGYTF. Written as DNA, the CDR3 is TGCGCCAGCAGCCAGGACAGGGGGCGCTTACCCTATGGCTACACCTTC.

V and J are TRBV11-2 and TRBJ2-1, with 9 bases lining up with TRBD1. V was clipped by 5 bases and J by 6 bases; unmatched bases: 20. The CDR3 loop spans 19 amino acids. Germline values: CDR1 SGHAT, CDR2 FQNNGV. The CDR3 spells CASSQPTGGDPLYGNEQFF. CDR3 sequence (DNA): TGTGCCAGCAGCCAACCCACAGGGGGCGACCCACTCTACGGCAATGAGCAGTTCTTC.

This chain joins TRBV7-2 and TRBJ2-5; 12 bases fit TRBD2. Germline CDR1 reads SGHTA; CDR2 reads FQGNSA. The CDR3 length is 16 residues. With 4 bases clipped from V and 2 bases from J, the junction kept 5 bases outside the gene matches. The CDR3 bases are TGTGCCAGCAGCTCCAGGACTAGCGGGGAACAAGAGACCCAGTACTTC. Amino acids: CASSSRTSGEQETQYF.

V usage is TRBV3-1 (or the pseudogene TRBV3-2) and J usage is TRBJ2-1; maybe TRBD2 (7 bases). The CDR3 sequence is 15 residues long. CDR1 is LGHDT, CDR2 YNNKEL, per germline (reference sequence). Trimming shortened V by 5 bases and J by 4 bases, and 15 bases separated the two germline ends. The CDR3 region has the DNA TGTGCCAGCAGCAGTGCCGGGGGGCTTTACAATGAGCAGTTCTTC. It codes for CASSSAGGLYNEQFF.

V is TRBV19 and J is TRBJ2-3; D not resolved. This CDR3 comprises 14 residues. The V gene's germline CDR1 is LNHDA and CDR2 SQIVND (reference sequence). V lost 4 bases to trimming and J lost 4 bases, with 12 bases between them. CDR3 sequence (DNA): TGTGCCAGTAGTACCCTAATTTCGGCAGATACGCAGTATTTT. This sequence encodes CASSTLISADTQYF.

The CDR3, as DNA: TGCAGTGCTAGTGGGACAGGGTGGACCTACGAGCAGTACTTC. It translates to CSASGTGWTYEQYF. This chain joins TRBV20-1 and TRBJ2-7, with 9 bases aligning to TRBD1. V shed 3 bases, J shed 2 bases, and the junction held 5 bases outside the gene matches. The CDR3 is 14 residues long. Germline loops: CDR1 DFQATT, CDR2 SNEGSKA (reference sequence).

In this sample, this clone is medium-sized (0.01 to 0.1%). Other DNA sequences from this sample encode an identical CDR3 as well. The CDR3 DNA reads TGTGCCAGCGGGACAGGGCATAGCAATCAGCCCCAGCATTTT. Protein product: CASGTGHSNQPQHF. This chain uses TRBV28 with TRBJ1-5; 9 positions agree with TRBD1. Germline CDR1 reads MDHEN; CDR2 reads SYDVKM. The CDR3 totals 14 residues. Unmatched junction bases numbered 2, after V lost 8 bases and J lost 0 bases.

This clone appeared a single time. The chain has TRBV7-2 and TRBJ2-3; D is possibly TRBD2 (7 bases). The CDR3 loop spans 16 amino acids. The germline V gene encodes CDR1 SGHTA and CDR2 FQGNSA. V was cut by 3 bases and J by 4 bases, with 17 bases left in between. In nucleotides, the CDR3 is TGTGCCAGCAGCTTCGGGGGGCCGACTCGGCCAGATACGCAGTATTTT. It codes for CASSFGGPTRPDTQYF.

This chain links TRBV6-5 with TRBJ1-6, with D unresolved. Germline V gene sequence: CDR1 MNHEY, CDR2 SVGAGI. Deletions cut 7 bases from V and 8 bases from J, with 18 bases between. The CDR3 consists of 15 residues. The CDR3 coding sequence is TGTGCCAGCACCAAATATTCTCTAGCCGATTCACCCCTCCACTTT. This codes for CASTKYSLADSPLHF.

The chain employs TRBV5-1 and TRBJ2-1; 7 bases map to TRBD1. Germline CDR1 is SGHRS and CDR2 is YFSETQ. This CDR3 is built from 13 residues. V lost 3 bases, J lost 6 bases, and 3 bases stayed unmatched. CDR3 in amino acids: CASSSTGANEQFF. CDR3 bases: TGCGCCAGCAGCTCAACAGGGGCCAATGAGCAGTTCTTC.

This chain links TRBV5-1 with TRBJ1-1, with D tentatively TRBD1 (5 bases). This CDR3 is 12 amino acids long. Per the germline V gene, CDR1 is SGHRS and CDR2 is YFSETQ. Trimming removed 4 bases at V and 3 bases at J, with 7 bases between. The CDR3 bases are TGCGCCAGCAGCCCGGGGGACACTGAAGCTTTCTTT. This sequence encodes CASSPGDTEAFF.

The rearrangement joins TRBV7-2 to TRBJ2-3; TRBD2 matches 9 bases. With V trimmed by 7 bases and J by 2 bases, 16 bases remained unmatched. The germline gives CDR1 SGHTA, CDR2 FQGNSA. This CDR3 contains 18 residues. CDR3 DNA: TGTGCCAGCACCAACAAAGGGAAGCGGGGGGATTTCACAGATACGCAGTATTTT. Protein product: CASTNKGKRGDFTDTQYF.

The DNA of the CDR3 is TGTGCCAGCAGTGACTCGAGTCGCCTGGGCCCCTACGAGCAGTACTTC. Translation gives CASSDSSRLGPYEQYF. This rearrangement joins TRBV6-4 to TRBJ2-7; D unclear. Trimming pared 0 bases from V and 2 bases from J, leaving 14 bases between. Germline CDR1 is MRHNA and CDR2 is SNTAGT. The CDR3 extends over 16 amino acids.

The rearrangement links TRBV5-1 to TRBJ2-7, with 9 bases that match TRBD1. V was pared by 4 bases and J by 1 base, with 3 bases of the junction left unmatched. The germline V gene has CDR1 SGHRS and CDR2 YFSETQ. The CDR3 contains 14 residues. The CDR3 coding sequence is TGCGCCAGCAGCAGACAGGGGGTTTCCTACGAGCAGTACTTC. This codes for CASSRQGVSYEQYF.

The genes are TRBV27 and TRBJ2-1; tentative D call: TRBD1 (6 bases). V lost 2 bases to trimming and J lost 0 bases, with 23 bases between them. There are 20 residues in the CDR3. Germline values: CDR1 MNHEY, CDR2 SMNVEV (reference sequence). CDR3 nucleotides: TGTGCCAGCAGTTTACAAGGATTCCGGGACACGGTGAGCTCCTACAATGAGCAGTTCTTC. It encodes CASSLQGFRDTVSSYNEQFF.